This is a list of T cell receptor beta chains from one sample in a study of T cell responses to AZD1222 COVID-19 vaccine. TCRdb's table, derived via immunoSEQ multiplex PCR, lists solely in-frame clones and lacks some. The sample lists 85,000 to 90,000 clones, approximately 90% seen once, with 5.3% in the top ten. Sequencing was performed on peripheral blood, taken 28 days after the second AZD1222 dose. The receptors stem from an adult who received the AZD1222 COVID-19 vaccine. CDR3s include the opening cysteine and the closing phenylalanine or tryptophan. Each record gives: D gene, clone size, J gene, CDR3 length, V gene, CDR3 DNA, CDR3 protein. The D gene is left open where the match is weak. Clone size is stated in some rows and not others, as once, few, many or a class when expanded.

d_gene: NA; abundance: NA; j_gene: TRBJ2-3; len: 14; v_gene: TRBV21-1; CDR3nt: TGTGCCAGCACCCGCCCGTTGGACACAGATACGCAGTATTTT; CDR3aa: CASTRPLDTDTQYF
d_gene: NA; abundance: NA; j_gene: TRBJ1-6; len: 13; v_gene: TRBV5-1; CDR3nt: TGCGCCACCCAAGAGGACAGCAATTCACCCCTCCACTTT; CDR3aa: CATQEDSNSPLHF
d_gene: NA; abundance: once; j_gene: TRBJ2-7; len: 14; v_gene: TRBV13; CDR3nt: TGTGCCAGCAGCTTTTTGGCAGAAACCTACGAGCAGTACTTC; CDR3aa: CASSFLAETYEQYF
d_gene: NA; abundance: NA; j_gene: TRBJ1-2; len: 11; v_gene: TRBV20-1; CDR3nt: TGCAGTGCGAGGGGCGAGAGTGGCTACACCTTC; CDR3aa: CSARGESGYTF
d_gene: NA; abundance: NA; j_gene: TRBJ2-1; len: 18; v_gene: TRBV7-7; CDR3nt: TGTGCTAGCAGCTTACACCCGACTGGTGCGCGGGCAGACAATGAGCAGTTCTTC; CDR3aa: CASSLHPTGARADNEQFF
d_gene: TRBD1; abundance: NA; j_gene: TRBJ1-1; len: 14; v_gene: TRBV15; CDR3nt: TGTGCCACGTCGCAGGGGGCCGGCGACACTGAAGCTTTCTTT; CDR3aa: CATSQGAGDTEAFF
d_gene: TRBD1; abundance: NA; j_gene: TRBJ1-6; len: 13; v_gene: TRBV19; CDR3nt: TGTGCCATCGGGACAGGAGTAGCTTCACCCCTCCACTTT; CDR3aa: CAIGTGVASPLHF
d_gene: TRBD1; abundance: NA; j_gene: TRBJ2-3; len: 13; v_gene: TRBV9; CDR3nt: TGTGCCAGCAGGGAACAGGGGACAGATACGCAGTATTTT; CDR3aa: CASREQGTDTQYF
d_gene: TRBD1; abundance: NA; j_gene: TRBJ1-1; len: 14; v_gene: TRBV19; CDR3nt: TGTGCCAGTAGTATAGGGACAGGGGGCACTGAAGCTTTCTTT; CDR3aa: CASSIGTGGTEAFF
d_gene: NA; abundance: NA; j_gene: TRBJ1-1; len: 14; v_gene: TRBV3-1/TRBV3-2; CDR3nt: TGTGCCAGCAGCCAAGGACGGGACCCTACTGAAGCTTTCTTT; CDR3aa: CASSQGRDPTEAFF
d_gene: TRBD1; abundance: once; j_gene: TRBJ1-2; len: 16; v_gene: TRBV7-8; CDR3nt: TGTGCCAGCAGCCCCGTACACAGGGGGTTCGGCTATGGCTACACCTTC; CDR3aa: CASSPVHRGFGYGYTF
d_gene: NA; abundance: NA; j_gene: TRBJ1-3; len: 15; v_gene: TRBV3-1/TRBV3-2; CDR3nt: TGTGCCAGCAGCCAAGAACAGGGTATTGGAAACACCATATATTTT; CDR3aa: CASSQEQGIGNTIYF
d_gene: NA; abundance: few; j_gene: TRBJ1-2; len: 14; v_gene: TRBV27; CDR3nt: TGTGCCAGCAGTTCAGGGGACGGAACCTATGGCTACACCTTC; CDR3aa: CASSSGDGTYGYTF
d_gene: NA; abundance: NA; j_gene: TRBJ2-7; len: 15; v_gene: TRBV5-1; CDR3nt: TGCGCCAGCAGCTTCGGAGGCGGACTTACCTACGAGCAGTACTTC; CDR3aa: CASSFGGGLTYEQYF
d_gene: TRBD1; abundance: once; j_gene: TRBJ2-3; len: 20; v_gene: TRBV7-8; CDR3nt: TGTGCCAGCAGCTTAGGAAAGGCCGGGAGGACAGGGGCCCCCACAGATACGCAGTATTTT; CDR3aa: CASSLGKAGRTGAPTDTQYF
d_gene: TRBD1; abundance: NA; j_gene: TRBJ1-2; len: 17; v_gene: TRBV9; CDR3nt: TGTGCCAGCAGCGTAGATCGACAGGGCGGACCTAACTATGGCTACACCTTC; CDR3aa: CASSVDRQGGPNYGYTF
d_gene: NA; abundance: NA; j_gene: TRBJ2-7; len: 14; v_gene: TRBV3-1/TRBV3-2; CDR3nt: TGTGCCAGCAGCCACGGGGCGAGCTCCTACGAGCAGTACTTC; CDR3aa: CASSHGASSYEQYF
d_gene: TRBD1; abundance: NA; j_gene: TRBJ1-1; len: 17; v_gene: TRBV4-2; CDR3nt: TGTGCCAGCAGCCAAGATCTACGAGGGGGCGAGAACACTGAAGCTTTCTTT; CDR3aa: CASSQDLRGGENTEAFF
d_gene: NA; abundance: NA; j_gene: TRBJ1-6; len: 15; v_gene: TRBV6-2/TRBV6-3; CDR3nt: TGTGCCAGCAGTTACAGGCAGGCCTATAATTCACCCCTCCACTTT; CDR3aa: CASSYRQAYNSPLHF
d_gene: TRBD1; abundance: NA; j_gene: TRBJ1-2; len: 13; v_gene: TRBV27; CDR3nt: TGTGCCAGCAGTTTAGGAGGGGGCGGGGGCTACACCTTC; CDR3aa: CASSLGGGGGYTF
d_gene: NA; abundance: NA; j_gene: TRBJ1-5; len: 13; v_gene: TRBV9; CDR3nt: TGTGCCAGCAGCCCCAGCGGCAATCAGCCCCAGCATTTT; CDR3aa: CASSPSGNQPQHF
d_gene: NA; abundance: NA; j_gene: TRBJ1-3; len: 16; v_gene: TRBV21-1; CDR3nt: TGTGCCAGCAGCAAAGCGCTGGGGGCCGCGGGAAACACCATATATTTT; CDR3aa: CASSKALGAAGNTIYF
d_gene: TRBD1; abundance: few; j_gene: TRBJ2-7; len: 15; v_gene: TRBV6-6; CDR3nt: TGTGCCAGCGGCACCCCCTCGGACAGGGGTTACGAGCAGTACTTC; CDR3aa: CASGTPSDRGYEQYF
d_gene: TRBD1; abundance: NA; j_gene: TRBJ1-6; len: 19; v_gene: TRBV28; CDR3nt: TGTGCCAGCAGCCCTCTTGGGCTAGGGGGCCGCCCAGATAATTCACCCCTCCACTTT; CDR3aa: CASSPLGLGGRPDNSPLHF
d_gene: TRBD2; abundance: NA; j_gene: TRBJ2-5; len: 16; v_gene: TRBV5-6; CDR3nt: TGTGCCAGCAGCTTAGGCGGGGGGGCCCTGGGAGAGACCCAGTACTTC; CDR3aa: CASSLGGGALGETQYF
d_gene: NA; abundance: NA; j_gene: TRBJ2-5; len: 13; v_gene: TRBV29-1; CDR3nt: TGCAGCGTTGACCGGGGCCTACAAGAGACCCAGTACTTC; CDR3aa: CSVDRGLQETQYF
d_gene: NA; abundance: NA; j_gene: TRBJ1-4; len: 15; v_gene: TRBV19; CDR3nt: TGTGCCAGTAGTATAGACCCAGGGCCGGACGAAAAACTGTTTTTT; CDR3aa: CASSIDPGPDEKLFF
d_gene: NA; abundance: NA; j_gene: TRBJ1-1; len: 12; v_gene: TRBV27; CDR3nt: TGTGCCAGCTCCAGGGTTAACACTGAAGCTTTCTTT; CDR3aa: CASSRVNTEAFF
d_gene: NA; abundance: NA; j_gene: TRBJ2-7; len: 16; v_gene: TRBV7-8; CDR3nt: TGTGCCAGCAGCTTAGGTCAGGCAGGGGATCCCTACGAGCAGTACTTC; CDR3aa: CASSLGQAGDPYEQYF
d_gene: TRBD1; abundance: NA; j_gene: TRBJ1-5; len: 14; v_gene: TRBV5-1; CDR3nt: TGCGCCAGCAGCCTCGGACAGGGGGATCAGCCCCAGCATTTT; CDR3aa: CASSLGQGDQPQHF
d_gene: NA; abundance: NA; j_gene: TRBJ2-5; len: 14; v_gene: TRBV9; CDR3nt: TGTGCCAGCAGCGTGACCGGACGGCAAGAGACCCAGTACTTC; CDR3aa: CASSVTGRQETQYF
d_gene: NA; abundance: once; j_gene: TRBJ1-2; len: 13; v_gene: TRBV12-3/TRBV12-4; CDR3nt: TGTGCCAGCAGTAAAGGGACACCCCTTGGCTACACCTTC; CDR3aa: CASSKGTPLGYTF
d_gene: NA; abundance: once; j_gene: TRBJ2-2; len: 17; v_gene: TRBV5-6; CDR3nt: TGTGCCAGCAGCTTGTTGGTACAGGACGGGAACACCGGGGAGCTGTTTTTT; CDR3aa: CASSLLVQDGNTGELFF
d_gene: NA; abundance: NA; j_gene: TRBJ1-5; len: 16; v_gene: TRBV9; CDR3nt: TGTGCCAGCAGCGTAGACGACGGCTTTAGCAATCAGCCCCAGCATTTT; CDR3aa: CASSVDDGFSNQPQHF
d_gene: NA; abundance: once; j_gene: TRBJ1-1; len: 16; v_gene: TRBV19; CDR3nt: TGTGCCAGTAGTCCAAAGGGGAATCTGTTGTACACTGAAGCTTTCTTT; CDR3aa: CASSPKGNLLYTEAFF
d_gene: NA; abundance: NA; j_gene: TRBJ2-5; len: 20; v_gene: TRBV5-4; CDR3nt: TGTGCCAGCAGCTTGTTGGACGGACGGACCGTCCTACGATACCAAGAGACCCAGTACTTC; CDR3aa: CASSLLDGRTVLRYQETQYF